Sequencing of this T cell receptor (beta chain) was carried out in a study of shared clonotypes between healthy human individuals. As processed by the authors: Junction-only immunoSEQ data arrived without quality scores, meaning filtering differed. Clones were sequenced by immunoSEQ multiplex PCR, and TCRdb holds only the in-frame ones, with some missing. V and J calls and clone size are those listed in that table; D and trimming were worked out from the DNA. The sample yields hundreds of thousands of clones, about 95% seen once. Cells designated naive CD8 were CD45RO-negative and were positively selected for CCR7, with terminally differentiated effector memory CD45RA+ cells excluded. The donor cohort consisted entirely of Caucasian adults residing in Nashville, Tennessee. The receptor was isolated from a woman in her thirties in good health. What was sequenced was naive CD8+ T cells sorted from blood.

DNA of the CDR3: TGTGCCAGCAGTTTACTTGAGGGGGCTGTCGAGCAGTACTTC. Amino acids: CASSLLEGAVEQYF. This rearrangement joins TRBV28 to TRBJ2-7; 7 bases line up with TRBD1. Germline V gene sequence: CDR1 MDHEN, CDR2 SYDVKM. The CDR3 extends over 14 amino acids. V dropped 2 bases and J dropped 6; count of bases not matched to a gene: 7.